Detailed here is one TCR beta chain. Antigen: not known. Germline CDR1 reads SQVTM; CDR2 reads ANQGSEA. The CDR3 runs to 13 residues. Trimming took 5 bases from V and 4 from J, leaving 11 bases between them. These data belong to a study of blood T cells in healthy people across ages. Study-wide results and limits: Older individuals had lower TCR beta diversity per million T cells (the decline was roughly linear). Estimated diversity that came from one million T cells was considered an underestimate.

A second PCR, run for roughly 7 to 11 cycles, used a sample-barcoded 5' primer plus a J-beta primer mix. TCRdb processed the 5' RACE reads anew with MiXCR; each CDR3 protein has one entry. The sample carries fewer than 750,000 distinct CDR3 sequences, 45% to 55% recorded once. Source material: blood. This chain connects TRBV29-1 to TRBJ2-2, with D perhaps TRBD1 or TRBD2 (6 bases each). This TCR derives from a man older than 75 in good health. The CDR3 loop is CSVRGQATGELFF. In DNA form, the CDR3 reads TGCAGCGTTCGGGGGCAGGCCACCGGGGAGCTGTTTTTT.